This note documents a single T cell receptor beta chain sequence. For sorted subsets, roughly 210 ng DNA per replicate equaled roughly 29,000 T cell genomes. Only in-frame clones appear in the TCRdb table, and some are missing; sequencing was by immunoSEQ multiplex PCR. The sample holds 2 million to 3 million clones; 93% are singletons and the top ten take 0.36%. Per germline, CDR1 MDHEN and CDR2 SYDVKM. The CDR3 consists of 13 residues. V dropped 8 bases and J dropped 3; count of bases not matched to a gene: 7. Donors were healthy HIV-negative adults without recently reported acute infections or vaccinations. The record originates from a study of shared clonotypes between healthy human individuals. Study in general: Aged 18 to 49, the donors were a couple of women and three men. Each donor's CD8 memory used one plate, CD8 naive two, each CD4 subset three.

The material sequenced was naive CD4+ T cells from PBMCs. As for subset: CD45RA+ positively selected. The chain carries TRBV28 and TRBJ2-7; 7 nucleotides line up with TRBD2. This receptor was obtained from a man aged 18 to 30 in good health. Some clones in this sample may be carry-over from other donors' samples. For the CDR3, the DNA is TGTGCCAGCCCTCCCGCGGGAGTCTACGAGCAGTACTTC. Its protein product is CASPPAGVYEQYF.